These T cell receptor beta chains were read from a single sample in a study of blood T cell repertoires in COVID-19. Only in-frame clones appear in the TCRdb table, and some are missing; sequencing was by immunoSEQ multiplex PCR. The sample consists of around 66,000 clones, 80% to 90% of them appearing once. Sequenced material: peripheral blood. The receptors originated from a man aged 60 to 75 with acute or convalescent COVID-19. The CDR3 runs from the conserved cysteine through the conserved F or W. Each record gives: clone size, D gene, J gene, V gene, CDR3 DNA, CDR3 protein. D genes are given only for firm matches. The listing skips clone size in some rows; elsewhere it reads once, few, many or a size class.

clone_size: .
d_call: TRBD1
j_call: TRBJ1-3
v_call: TRBV28
cdr3_nt: TGTGCCAGCAGTTTATGGGACAGGGCCACTCCTGGAAACACCATATATTTT
cdr3_aa: CASSLWDRATPGNTIYF

clone_size: .
d_call: TRBD1
j_call: TRBJ1-2
v_call: TRBV18
cdr3_nt: TGTGCCAGCTCACCACCCCAGGGGGGTCCTAACTATGGCTACACCTTC
cdr3_aa: CASSPPQGGPNYGYTF

clone_size: .
d_call: TRBD1
j_call: TRBJ2-2
v_call: TRBV19
cdr3_nt: TGTGCCAGTAGTAAGACAGGGGCCGGGGAGCTGTTTTTT
cdr3_aa: CASSKTGAGELFF

clone_size: .
d_call: TRBD1
j_call: TRBJ1-4
v_call: TRBV7-8
cdr3_nt: TGTGCCAGCAGCTCGACGGGCAGGGGGCTTAATAATGAAAAACTGTTTTTT
cdr3_aa: CASSSTGRGLNNEKLFF

clone_size: .
d_call: TRBD1
j_call: TRBJ1-1
v_call: TRBV6-6
cdr3_nt: TGTGCCAGCACCCAGGGACAGGGTTACACTGAAGCTTTCTTT
cdr3_aa: CASTQGQGYTEAFF

clone_size: .
d_call: .
j_call: TRBJ1-2
v_call: TRBV27
cdr3_nt: TGTGCCAGCAGAGTACAGGTTTCGGGGGGTAACTATGGCTACACCTTC
cdr3_aa: CASRVQVSGGNYGYTF

clone_size: .
d_call: TRBD1
j_call: TRBJ2-1
v_call: TRBV19
cdr3_nt: TGTGCCAGTAGTATTACAGGGGCGGTTGAGCAGTTCTTC
cdr3_aa: CASSITGAVEQFF

clone_size: .
d_call: TRBD1
j_call: TRBJ1-6
v_call: TRBV4-3
cdr3_nt: TGCGCCAGCAGCGAAACCGGGACAGGGCGTTCACCCCTCCACTTT
cdr3_aa: CASSETGTGRSPLHF

clone_size: .
d_call: .
j_call: TRBJ1-1
v_call: TRBV7-2
cdr3_nt: TGTGCCAGCAGCCTTACAGCTGAAGCTTTCTTT
cdr3_aa: CASSLTAEAFF

clone_size: .
d_call: .
j_call: TRBJ2-1
v_call: TRBV10-3
cdr3_nt: TGTGCCTCCAACGAGGACCCGGGGGATGAGCAGTTCTTC
cdr3_aa: CASNEDPGDEQFF

clone_size: .
d_call: TRBD2
j_call: TRBJ2-2
v_call: TRBV3-1/TRBV3-2
cdr3_nt: TGTGCCAGCAGCCACGGACTAGCGTGGGCCGGGGAGCTGTTTTTT
cdr3_aa: CASSHGLAWAGELFF

clone_size: .
d_call: .
j_call: TRBJ2-1
v_call: TRBV15
cdr3_nt: TGTGCCACCAGCAGAGTACAGGGTACTGAGCAGTTCTTC
cdr3_aa: CATSRVQGTEQFF

clone_size: .
d_call: TRBD1
j_call: TRBJ1-2
v_call: TRBV24-1
cdr3_nt: TGTGCCACTACGTATCGCGGGACAGGCAGGGTGGGAGGCACCTTC
cdr3_aa: CATTYRGTGRVGGTF

clone_size: .
d_call: .
j_call: TRBJ1-6
v_call: TRBV9
cdr3_nt: TGTGCCAGCAGCGCAGGGACATCCAGTTCACCCCTCCACTTT
cdr3_aa: CASSAGTSSSPLHF

clone_size: .
d_call: TRBD1
j_call: TRBJ1-2
v_call: TRBV11-2
cdr3_nt: TGTGCCAGCAGCTGGGGGACAGGGTCGAGTCGTGGCTACACCTTC
cdr3_aa: CASSWGTGSSRGYTF

clone_size: .
d_call: TRBD1
j_call: TRBJ1-2
v_call: TRBV7-8
cdr3_nt: TGTGCCAGCAGCCGGGACAGCTACTCCTCCTATGGCTACACCTTC
cdr3_aa: CASSRDSYSSYGYTF

clone_size: .
d_call: TRBD1
j_call: TRBJ2-7
v_call: TRBV5-8
cdr3_nt: TGTGCCAGCACCCCGGGACAGGGAAAATTATTTGCCTACGAGCAGTACTTC
cdr3_aa: CASTPGQGKLFAYEQYF

clone_size: once
d_call: TRBD1
j_call: TRBJ2-1
v_call: TRBV7-2
cdr3_nt: TGTGCCAGCAGCTTACCCCGGGACAGGGTTGAGTTCTTC
cdr3_aa: CASSLPRDRVEFF

clone_size: .
d_call: .
j_call: TRBJ2-5
v_call: TRBV19
cdr3_nt: TGTGCCAGTAGTCTTCTTGGTGACGGGATCGGGGAGACCCAGTACTTC
cdr3_aa: CASSLLGDGIGETQYF

clone_size: once
d_call: TRBD1
j_call: TRBJ1-5
v_call: TRBV19
cdr3_nt: TGTGCCAGCCAAAGGAGCTACAGGGGGTATAGCAATCAGCCCCAGCATTTT
cdr3_aa: CASQRSYRGYSNQPQHF

clone_size: .
d_call: TRBD1
j_call: TRBJ1-2
v_call: TRBV30
cdr3_nt: TGTGCCTGGACTTACAGGGGCGGCATGGATGGCTACACCTTC
cdr3_aa: CAWTYRGGMDGYTF

clone_size: .
d_call: TRBD1
j_call: TRBJ2-5
v_call: TRBV29-1
cdr3_nt: TGCAGCGTTCCGACAGGGGCGAACCAAGAGACCCAGTACTTC
cdr3_aa: CSVPTGANQETQYF

clone_size: .
d_call: TRBD1
j_call: TRBJ1-2
v_call: TRBV7-8
cdr3_nt: TGTGCCAGCAGCTCCGACAGGGGGGGAGGAGGCTACACCTTC
cdr3_aa: CASSSDRGGGGYTF

clone_size: .
d_call: .
j_call: TRBJ2-5
v_call: TRBV25-1
cdr3_nt: TGTGCCAGCAGTGAAGGGGACTTCTTGGGGGAGACCCAGTACTTC
cdr3_aa: CASSEGDFLGETQYF

clone_size: few
d_call: .
j_call: TRBJ1-1
v_call: TRBV11-3
cdr3_nt: TGTGCCAGCAGCCCCGGGAGGGGGGGATCGAACACTGAAGCTTTCTTT
cdr3_aa: CASSPGRGGSNTEAFF

clone_size: medium-sized
d_call: .
j_call: TRBJ2-2
v_call: TRBV19
cdr3_nt: TGTGCCAGTAGTGAAGTGGCCACCGGGGAGCTGTTTTTT
cdr3_aa: CASSEVATGELFF

clone_size: .
d_call: TRBD2
j_call: TRBJ2-3
v_call: TRBV5-6
cdr3_nt: TGTGCCAGCAGCCGTGGGACTAGCTCAGATACGCAGTATTTT
cdr3_aa: CASSRGTSSDTQYF

clone_size: .
d_call: .
j_call: TRBJ1-2
v_call: TRBV19
cdr3_nt: TGTGCCAGCTCTGCAGGACAGTATTATGGCTACACCTTC
cdr3_aa: CASSAGQYYGYTF

clone_size: once
d_call: .
j_call: TRBJ1-5
v_call: TRBV28
cdr3_nt: TGTGCCAGCCGTGGAGGAGGGGATCAGCCCCAGCATTTT
cdr3_aa: CASRGGGDQPQHF

clone_size: .
d_call: .
j_call: TRBJ1-5
v_call: TRBV19
cdr3_nt: TGTGCCAGTAGTAACGGGACACCCAATCAGCCCCAGCATTTT
cdr3_aa: CASSNGTPNQPQHF

clone_size: .
d_call: .
j_call: TRBJ1-3
v_call: TRBV7-2
cdr3_nt: TGTGCCAGCAGCTTAAATCATCCAGGCTCCTCTGGAAACACCATATATTTT
cdr3_aa: CASSLNHPGSSGNTIYF

clone_size: .
d_call: TRBD1
j_call: TRBJ1-4
v_call: TRBV10-3
cdr3_nt: TGTGCCATCAGTGAGCCGGGACAGGGTCGAAAACTGTTTTTT
cdr3_aa: CAISEPGQGRKLFF

clone_size: once
d_call: .
j_call: TRBJ1-5
v_call: TRBV3-1/TRBV3-2
cdr3_nt: TGTGCCAGCAGCCAAGCGCCGGGAAGTAGCAATCAGCCCCAGCATTTT
cdr3_aa: CASSQAPGSSNQPQHF

clone_size: .
d_call: TRBD1
j_call: TRBJ1-1
v_call: TRBV2
cdr3_nt: TGTGCCAGCAGCTTGACAGGGGGTATACTTGAAGCTTTCTTT
cdr3_aa: CASSLTGGILEAFF

clone_size: .
d_call: TRBD1
j_call: TRBJ2-2
v_call: TRBV10-2
cdr3_nt: TGCGCCAGCGGTGGGGCGCACAGGGGGCAATACACCGGGGAGCTGTTTTTT
cdr3_aa: CASGGAHRGQYTGELFF

clone_size: .
d_call: .
j_call: TRBJ1-2
v_call: TRBV6-5
cdr3_nt: TGTGCCAGCAGCCGGAGTGGGACAATTGGCTACACCTTC
cdr3_aa: CASSRSGTIGYTF

clone_size: .
d_call: TRBD2
j_call: TRBJ2-3
v_call: TRBV9
cdr3_nt: TGTGCCAGCAGTGGGACTAGCGGGGGGGTAGATACGCAGTATTTT
cdr3_aa: CASSGTSGGVDTQYF

clone_size: .
d_call: TRBD1
j_call: TRBJ2-2
v_call: TRBV5-1
cdr3_nt: TGCGCCAGCTACGACAGGGGGCATACCGGGGAGCTGTTTTTT
cdr3_aa: CASYDRGHTGELFF

clone_size: .
d_call: TRBD1
j_call: TRBJ1-2
v_call: TRBV12-3/TRBV12-4
cdr3_nt: TGTGCCAGCACCCAAGACAGGGCAAGGACCTTC
cdr3_aa: CASTQDRARTF

clone_size: .
d_call: .
j_call: TRBJ1-2
v_call: TRBV9
cdr3_nt: TGTGCCAGCAGCGTGGGCAGGGCGGTGGACTATGGCTACACCTTC
cdr3_aa: CASSVGRAVDYGYTF

clone_size: .
d_call: TRBD2
j_call: TRBJ2-2
v_call: TRBV27
cdr3_nt: TGTGCCAGCACAAAATTGGGGGGGTCTTGGACCGGGGAGCTGTTTTTT
cdr3_aa: CASTKLGGSWTGELFF